This T cell receptor beta chain originates from a study of blood T cells in healthy people across ages. This clonotype was counted only a few times. The use of a sample-barcoded 5' primer and a J-beta primer mix characterized a second PCR of roughly 6 to 11 cycles. MiXCR, run by TCRdb on the 5' RACE reads, gives a single entry per CDR3 protein. This sample yields 750,000 or so distinct CDR3 sequences, of which 20% to 25% are seen a single time; 8% to 10% belongs to the top ten. This CDR3 has 12 residues. V shed 4 bases and J shed 2 bases, with 6 bases lying between them. In germline, CDR1 is SNHLY, CDR2 FYNNEI. These data were also filed under a second study, of T cells of mothers and their children.

The TCR was taken from a boy younger than 18 in good health. The genes are TRBV2 and TRBJ2-7; D ambiguous. Specimen: blood. CDR3 sequence (DNA): TGTGCCAGCAGTGCCGTCGCCTACGAGCAGTACTTC. Residues: CASSAVAYEQYF.